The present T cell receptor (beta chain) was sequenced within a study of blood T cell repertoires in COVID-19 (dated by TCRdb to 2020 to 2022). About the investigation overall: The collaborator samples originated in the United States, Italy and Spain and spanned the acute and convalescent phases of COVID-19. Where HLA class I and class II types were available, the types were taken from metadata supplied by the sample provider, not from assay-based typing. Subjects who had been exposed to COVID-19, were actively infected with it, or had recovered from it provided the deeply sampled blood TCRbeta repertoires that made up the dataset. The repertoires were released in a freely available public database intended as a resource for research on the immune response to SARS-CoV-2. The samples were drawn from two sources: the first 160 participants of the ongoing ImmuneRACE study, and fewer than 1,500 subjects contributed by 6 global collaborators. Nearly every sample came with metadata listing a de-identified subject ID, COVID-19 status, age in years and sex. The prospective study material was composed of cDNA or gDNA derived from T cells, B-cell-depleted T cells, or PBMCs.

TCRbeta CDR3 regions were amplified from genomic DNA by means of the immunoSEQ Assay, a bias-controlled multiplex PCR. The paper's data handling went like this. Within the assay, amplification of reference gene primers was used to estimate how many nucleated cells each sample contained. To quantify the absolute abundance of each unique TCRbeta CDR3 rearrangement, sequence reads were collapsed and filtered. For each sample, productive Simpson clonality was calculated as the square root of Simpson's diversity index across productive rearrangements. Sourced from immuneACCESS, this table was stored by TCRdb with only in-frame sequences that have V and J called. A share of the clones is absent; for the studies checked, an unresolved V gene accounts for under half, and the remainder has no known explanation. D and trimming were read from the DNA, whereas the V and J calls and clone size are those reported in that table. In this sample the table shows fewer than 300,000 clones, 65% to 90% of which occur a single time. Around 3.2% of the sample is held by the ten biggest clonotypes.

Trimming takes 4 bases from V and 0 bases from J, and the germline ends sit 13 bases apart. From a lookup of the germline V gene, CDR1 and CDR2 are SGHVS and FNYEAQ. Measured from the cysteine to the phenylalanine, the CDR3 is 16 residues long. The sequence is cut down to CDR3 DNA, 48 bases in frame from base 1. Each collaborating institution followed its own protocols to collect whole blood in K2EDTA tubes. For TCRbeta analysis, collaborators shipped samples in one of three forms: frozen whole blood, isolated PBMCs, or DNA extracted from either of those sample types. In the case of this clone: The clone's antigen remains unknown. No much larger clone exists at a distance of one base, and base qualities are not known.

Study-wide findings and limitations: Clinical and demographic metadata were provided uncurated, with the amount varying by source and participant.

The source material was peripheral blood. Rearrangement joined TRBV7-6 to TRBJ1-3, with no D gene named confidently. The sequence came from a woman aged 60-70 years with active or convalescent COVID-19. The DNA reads TGTGCCAGCAGCTCTAGACCGCTCCCCTCTGGAAACACCATATATTTT. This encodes CASSSRPLPSGNTIYF.